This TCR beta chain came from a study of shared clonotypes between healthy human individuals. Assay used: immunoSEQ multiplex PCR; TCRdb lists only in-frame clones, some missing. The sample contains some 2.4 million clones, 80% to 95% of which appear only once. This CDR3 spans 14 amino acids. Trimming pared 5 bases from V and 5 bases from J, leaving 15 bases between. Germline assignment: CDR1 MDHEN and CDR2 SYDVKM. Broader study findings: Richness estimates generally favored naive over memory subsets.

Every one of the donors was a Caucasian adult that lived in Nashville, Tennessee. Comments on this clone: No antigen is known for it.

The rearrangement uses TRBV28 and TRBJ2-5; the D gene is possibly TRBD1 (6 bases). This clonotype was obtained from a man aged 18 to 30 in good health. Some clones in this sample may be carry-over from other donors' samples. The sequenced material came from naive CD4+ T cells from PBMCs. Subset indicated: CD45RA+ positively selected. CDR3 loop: CASSNQQGWETQYF. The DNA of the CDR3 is TGTGCCAGCAGTAATCAGCAGGGGTGGGAGACCCAGTACTTC.